This T cell receptor beta chain was sequenced during a study of blood T cell repertoires in COVID-19. Study context: Collection of acute and convalescent COVID-19 samples took place in the United States, Italy and Spain. Sources were T cells, B-cell-depleted T cells, or PBMCs; the material itself was cDNA or gDNA.

CDR1 is SGHVS and CDR2 is FQNEAQ in the germline V gene. The V and J ends lost 4 bases and 13 bases, in that order; junction bases with no gene match: 10. The CDR3 covers 13 residues. Original processing notes: Nucleated cell counts were estimated from reference gene primer amplification. Sequencing was performed with immunoSEQ multiplex PCR; in TCRdb, only in-frame clones are kept and a portion is missing. V and J calls and clone size are copied from that table; D and trimming were computed from the DNA. The sample includes more than 200,000 clones, approximately 82% of them seen just once. This chain links TRBV7-8 with TRBJ1-3; 7 positions agree with TRBD1. The sample was peripheral blood. The receptor was isolated from a woman aged 40-49 years who had recovered from COVID-19. This chain's CDR3 is CASSYNLRDRIYF. The CDR3 DNA sequence: TGTGCCAGCAGCTATAACCTCCGGGACAGAATATATTTT.